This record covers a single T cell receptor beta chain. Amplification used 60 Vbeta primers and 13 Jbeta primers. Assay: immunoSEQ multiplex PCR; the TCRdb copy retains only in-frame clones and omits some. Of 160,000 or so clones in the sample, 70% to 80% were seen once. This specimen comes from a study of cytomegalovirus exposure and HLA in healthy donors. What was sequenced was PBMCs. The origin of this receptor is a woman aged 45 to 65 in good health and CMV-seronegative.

CDR3 DNA sequence: TGTGCCAGCAGCCGGACTAGTCTCACCGACGAGCAGTACTTC. Its protein is CASSRTSLTDEQYF. This chain links TRBV7-2 with TRBJ2-7; TRBD2 matches at 7 bases. Looked up from germline, CDR1 is SGHTA and CDR2 is FQGNSA. The CDR3 is made up of 14 amino acids. V was pared by 5 bases and J by 5 bases, with 9 bases of the junction left unmatched.